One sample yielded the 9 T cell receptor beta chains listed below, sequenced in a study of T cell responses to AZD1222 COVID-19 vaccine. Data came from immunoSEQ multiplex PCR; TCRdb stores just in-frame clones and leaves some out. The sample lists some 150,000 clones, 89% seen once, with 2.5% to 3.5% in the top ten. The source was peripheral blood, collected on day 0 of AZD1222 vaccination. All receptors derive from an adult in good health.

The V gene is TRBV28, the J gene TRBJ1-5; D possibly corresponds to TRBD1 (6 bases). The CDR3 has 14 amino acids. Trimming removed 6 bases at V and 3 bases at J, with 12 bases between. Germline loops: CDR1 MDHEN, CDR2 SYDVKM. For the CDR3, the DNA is TGTGCCAGCAGAGCCACAGGGTACAATCAGCCCCAGCATTTT. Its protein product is CASRATGYNQPQHF.

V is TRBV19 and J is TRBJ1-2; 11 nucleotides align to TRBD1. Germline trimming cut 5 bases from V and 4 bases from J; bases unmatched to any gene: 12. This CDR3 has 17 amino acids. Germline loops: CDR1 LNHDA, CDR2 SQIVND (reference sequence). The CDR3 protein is CASSSTGTGGDRYGYTF. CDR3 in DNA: TGTGCCAGTAGTTCGACGGGGACAGGGGGTGACCGCTATGGCTACACCTTC.

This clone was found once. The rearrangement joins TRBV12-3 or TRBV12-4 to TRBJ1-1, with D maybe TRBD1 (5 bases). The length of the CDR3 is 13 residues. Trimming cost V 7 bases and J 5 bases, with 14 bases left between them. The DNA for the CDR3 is TGTGCCAGCACCCCGCAGGGACGGACTGAAGCTTTCTTT. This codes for CASTPQGRTEAFF.

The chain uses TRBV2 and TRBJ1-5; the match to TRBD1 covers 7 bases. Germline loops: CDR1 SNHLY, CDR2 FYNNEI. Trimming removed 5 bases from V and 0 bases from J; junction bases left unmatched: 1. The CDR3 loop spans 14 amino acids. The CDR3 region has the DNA TGTGCCAGCAGTTGGGACAGTAGCAATCAGCCCCAGCATTTT. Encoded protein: CASSWDSSNQPQHF.

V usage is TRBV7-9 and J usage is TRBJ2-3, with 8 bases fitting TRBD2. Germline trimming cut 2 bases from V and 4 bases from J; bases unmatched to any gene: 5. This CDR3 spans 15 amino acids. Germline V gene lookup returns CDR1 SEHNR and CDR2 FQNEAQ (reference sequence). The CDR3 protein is CASSLRAGVPDTQYF. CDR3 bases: TGTGCCAGCAGCTTACGAGCGGGAGTACCAGATACGCAGTATTTT.

The CDR3 nucleotides read TGTGCCTGGAGACCCACGGGACAGGGGACCTACGAGCAGTACTTC. The encoded protein is CAWRPTGQGTYEQYF. V usage is TRBV30 and J usage is TRBJ2-7, with 10 positions matching TRBD1. The CDR3 loop spans 15 amino acids. Germline V gene sequence: CDR1 GTSNPN, CDR2 SVGIG (reference sequence). The ends lost 3 bases at V and 2 bases at J; junction bases unmatched: 7.

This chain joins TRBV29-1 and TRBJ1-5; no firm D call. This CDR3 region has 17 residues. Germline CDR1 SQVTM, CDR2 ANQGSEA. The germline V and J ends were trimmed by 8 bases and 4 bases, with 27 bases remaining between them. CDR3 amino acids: CSPEYWWEGSLNQPQHF. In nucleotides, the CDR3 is TGCAGCCCCGAGTACTGGTGGGAGGGAAGCCTGAATCAGCCCCAGCATTTT.

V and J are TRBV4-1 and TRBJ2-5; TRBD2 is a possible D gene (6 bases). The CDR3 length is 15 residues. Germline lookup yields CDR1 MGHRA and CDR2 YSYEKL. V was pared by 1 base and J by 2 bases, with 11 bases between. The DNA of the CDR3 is TGCGCCAGCAGCCAAGTCGGAGGGATTCAAGAGACCCAGTACTTC. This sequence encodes CASSQVGGIQETQYF.

CDR3 DNA: TGTGCCAGCAGTCCGGGACAGCTGAACACTGAAGCTTTCTTT. Encoded protein: CASSPGQLNTEAFF. The chain uses TRBV28 and TRBJ1-1, with TRBD1 matching over 7 bases. Trimming cost V 5 bases and J 0 bases; bases outside gene matches: 3. The CDR3 totals 14 residues. Germline assignment: CDR1 MDHEN and CDR2 SYDVKM.